This entry describes one TCR beta chain. Its antigen remains unknown. This specimen comes from a study of cytomegalovirus exposure and HLA in healthy donors. General study findings and limits: When analyzed later, a missense DCLRE1C variant was found to be linked to TCR beta V- and J-gene trimming.

Germline V gene lookup returns CDR1 LNHDA and CDR2 SQIVND (reference sequence). J gave up 2 bases and V 9 bases, and 6 bases lay outside the gene matches. The CDR3 loop spans 13 amino acids. PCR primers comprised 60 Vbeta and 13 Jbeta primers. The table came from immunoSEQ multiplex PCR; TCRdb's copy has only in-frame clones and leaves some out. The sample lists about 140,000 clones, approximately 70% seen once, with roughly an eighth in the top ten. Sequenced input: PBMCs. The receptor was isolated from a human donor in good health. The rearrangement joins TRBV19 to TRBJ2-7; 8 bases line up with TRBD2. The CDR3 coding sequence is TGTGCCAGCGCCGCAGCGGGAGCCTACGAGCAGTACTTC. Its protein is CASAAAGAYEQYF.